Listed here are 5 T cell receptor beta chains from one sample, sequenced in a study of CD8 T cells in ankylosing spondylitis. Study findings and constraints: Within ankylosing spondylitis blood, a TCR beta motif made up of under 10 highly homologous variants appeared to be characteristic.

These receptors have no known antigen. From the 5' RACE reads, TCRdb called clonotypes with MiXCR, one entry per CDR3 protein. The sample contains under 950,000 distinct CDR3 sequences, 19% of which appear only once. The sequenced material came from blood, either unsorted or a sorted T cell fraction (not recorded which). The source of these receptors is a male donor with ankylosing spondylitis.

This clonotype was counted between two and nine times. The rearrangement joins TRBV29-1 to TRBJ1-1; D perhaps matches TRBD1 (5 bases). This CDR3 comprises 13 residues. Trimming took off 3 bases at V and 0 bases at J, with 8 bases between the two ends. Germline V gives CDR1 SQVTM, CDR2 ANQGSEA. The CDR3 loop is CSVEGGMNTEAFF. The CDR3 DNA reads TGCAGCGTTGAGGGGGGGATGAACACTGAAGCTTTCTTT.

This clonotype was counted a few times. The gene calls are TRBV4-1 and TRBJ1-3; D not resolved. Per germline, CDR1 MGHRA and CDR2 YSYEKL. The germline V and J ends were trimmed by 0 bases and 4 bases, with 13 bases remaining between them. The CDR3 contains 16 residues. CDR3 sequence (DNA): TGCGCCAGCAGCCAAGAGGGTCAGACGAGAGGAAACACCATATATTTT. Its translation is CASSQEGQTRGNTIYF.

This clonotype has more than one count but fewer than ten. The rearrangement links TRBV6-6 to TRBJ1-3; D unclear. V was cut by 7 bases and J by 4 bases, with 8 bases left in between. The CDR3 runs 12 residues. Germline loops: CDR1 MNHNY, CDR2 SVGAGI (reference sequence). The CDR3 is CASNREGNTIYF. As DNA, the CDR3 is TGTGCCAGCAATCGGGAGGGAAACACCATATATTTT.

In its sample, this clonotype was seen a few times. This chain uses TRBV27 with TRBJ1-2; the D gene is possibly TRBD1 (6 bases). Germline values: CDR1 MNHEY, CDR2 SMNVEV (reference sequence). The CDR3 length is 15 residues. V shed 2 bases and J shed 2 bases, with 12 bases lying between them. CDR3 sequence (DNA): TGTGCCAGCAGTTTAAGGGTCGGACAGAACTATGGCTACACCTTC. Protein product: CASSLRVGQNYGYTF.

CDR3 sequence (DNA): TGTGCCAGCAGTCCCCCTATAGCGGGAGTGGAGACCCAGTACTTC. Protein product: CASSPPIAGVETQYF. V usage is TRBV2 and J usage is TRBJ2-5, with 9 bases identical to TRBD2. The CDR3 contains 15 residues. Germline trimming cut 5 bases from V and 5 bases from J; bases unmatched to any gene: 9. In germline, CDR1 is SNHLY, CDR2 FYNNEI.